Described below is a single TCR beta chain sequence and its context. This entry belongs to a study of shared clonotypes between healthy human individuals. Measured with immunoSEQ multiplex PCR; TCRdb has only the in-frame clones, and not every one. The sample holds about 1.5 million clones, roughly 98% seen once. The CDR3 has 15 amino acids. Trimming took 7 bases from V and 3 from J, leaving 16 bases between them. CDR1 and CDR2 from the germline V gene are SGHAT and FQNNGV. The TCR was taken from a man aged 30-40 years in good health. The chain joins TRBV11-2 to TRBJ2-1; weak D call: TRBD2 (6 bases). Material: naive CD4+ T cells sorted from blood. Subset: CD45RA+ positively selected. CDR3 nucleotide sequence: TGTGCCAGCATCCCCCAGCCTAGCGACTACAATGAGCAGTTCTTC. Encoded protein: CASIPQPSDYNEQFF.